These 20 T cell receptor beta chains were sequenced from one sample in a study of PD-1 blockade in classical Hodgkin lymphoma. Every one of the patients relapsed after autologous stem cell transplantation (brentuximab vedotin exposure was variable). Measured with immunoSEQ multiplex PCR; TCRdb has only the in-frame clones, and not every one. The top ten hold 8% of the sample, which has tens of thousands of clones, roughly 91% seen once. The sequences come from peripheral blood mononuclear cells (PBMCs), collected at baseline. These receptors were collected from a human donor with classical Hodgkin lymphoma.

V usage is TRBV2 and J usage is TRBJ1-1; TRBD1 is a possible D gene (5 bases). Germline assignment: CDR1 SNHLY and CDR2 FYNNEI. The CDR3 covers 16 residues. V was clipped by 7 bases and J by 0 bases, with 18 bases between them. The DNA of the CDR3 is TGTGCCAGCAACGCCCCTGGGGGACCGCTGAACACTGAAGCTTTCTTT. The encoded protein is CASNAPGGPLNTEAFF.

The gene calls are TRBV18 and TRBJ1-3; D not certain. The germline V and J ends were trimmed by 6 bases and 0 bases, with 15 bases remaining between them. CDR3 length: 16 residues. Germline CDR1 and CDR2: KGHSH and LQKENI. The CDR3 DNA reads as TGTGCCAGCTCCCCGGATCGGACCAGCTCTGGAAACACCATATATTTT. The encoded protein is CASSPDRTSSGNTIYF.

The V and J genes are TRBV19 and TRBJ1-1; D ambiguous. V gave up 1 base and J gave up 6 bases, with 3 bases separating them. Germline assignment: CDR1 LNHDA and CDR2 SQIVND (reference sequence). The CDR3 runs to 11 residues. The CDR3 bases are TGTGCCAGTAGTATAGGGGCTGAAGCTTTCTTT. This sequence encodes CASSIGAEAFF.

This clone was recorded only once. This chain links TRBV19 with TRBJ2-1; 9 positions agree with TRBD2. V was clipped by 7 bases and J by 0 bases; unmatched bases: 1. Germline V CDR1 and CDR2: LNHDA, SQIVND (reference sequence). This CDR3 has 14 amino acids. CDR3 nucleotides: TGTGCCAGTATTAGCGGGAGCTCCTACAATGAGCAGTTCTTC. As protein: CASISGSSYNEQFF.

The CDR3 spells CATSRGGPSNQPQHF. DNA of the CDR3: TGTGCCACCAGCAGAGGAGGCCCGAGCAATCAGCCCCAGCATTTT. V gene TRBV15 combines with J gene TRBJ1-5; D is uncertain. Looked up from germline, CDR1 is LNHNV and CDR2 is YYDKDF (reference sequence). This CDR3 region has 15 residues. The V and J ends lost 1 base and 1 base respectively, with 8 bases between them.

The chain links TRBV9 to TRBJ2-2; no reliable D call. Trimming removed 0 bases at V and 1 base at J, with 7 bases between. Germline V CDR1 and CDR2: SGDLS, YYNGEE. The CDR3 sequence is 15 residues long. This chain's CDR3 is CASSVEAGNTGELFF. The CDR3 DNA reads as TGTGCCAGCAGCGTAGAGGCAGGGAACACCGGGGAGCTGTTTTTT.

This chain uses TRBV14 with TRBJ2-1; TRBD2 matches 14 bases. Germline trimming cut 5 bases from V and 4 bases from J; bases unmatched to any gene: 13. This CDR3 is 19 amino acids long. CDR1 SGHDN and CDR2 FVKESK come from the germline V gene. The CDR3 coding sequence is TGTGCCAGCAGCGCGGGACTAGCGGGAGTATTAGGACCATACAATGAGCAGTTCTTC. The encoded protein is CASSAGLAGVLGPYNEQFF.

The CDR3 bases are TGCGCCAGCGGCCCTGTTGGAGGCCTTATGGAAAACACCATATATTTT. Amino acids: CASGPVGGLMENTIYF. J is TRBJ1-3 and V is TRBV5-1, with unresolved D. The germline CDR1 and CDR2 sequences are SGHRS and YFSETQ. The CDR3 is 16 residues long. Trimming removed 7 bases from V and 6 bases from J, with 23 bases in between.

This chain connects TRBV5-1 to TRBJ2-3, with a weak D call TRBD2 (5 bases). CDR1 and CDR2 (germline): SGHRS, YFSETQ. The CDR3 runs 14 residues. The ends were cut back, 0 bases at V and 6 bases at J, with 11 bases in the middle. The CDR3 loop reads CASSLGLAGDTQYF. CDR3 nucleotide sequence: TGCGCCAGCAGCTTGGGGCTAGCCGGCGATACGCAGTATTTT.

The gene calls are TRBV5-5 and TRBJ1-2; TRBD1 agrees at 8 bases. Trimming at V came to 3 bases and at J to 7 bases, leaving 14 bases not matched to a gene. The CDR3 runs to 16 residues. Germline-derived CDR1 and CDR2 are SGHKS and YYEKEE (reference sequence). The CDR3 region is CASSSGPGTGLPGYTF. For the CDR3, the DNA is TGTGCCAGCAGCTCGGGGCCGGGGACAGGTCTTCCTGGCTACACCTTC.

This chain uses TRBV10-3 with TRBJ2-2, with 8 positions matching TRBD2. Trimming cost V 3 bases and J 0 bases; bases outside gene matches: 3. Germline V gene data show CDR1 as ENHRY and CDR2 as SYGVKD. CDR3 size: 16 residues. The CDR3 loop is CAISDVSGANTGELFF. The CDR3 DNA is TGTGCCATCAGTGATGTTAGCGGGGCGAACACCGGGGAGCTGTTTTTT.

The V call is TRBV19, the J call TRBJ1-3; D is ambiguous. CDR3 length: 10 amino acids. Deletions cut 4 bases from V and 5 bases from J, with 0 bases between. Germline loops: CDR1 LNHDA, CDR2 SQIVND (reference sequence). CDR3 amino acids: CASSRNTIYF. The DNA of the CDR3 is TGTGCCAGTAGTAGAAACACCATATATTTT.

This chain uses TRBV5-1 with TRBJ1-1; 7 nucleotides line up with TRBD1. The CDR3 extends over 13 amino acids. V gave up 3 bases and J gave up 8 bases; unmatched junction bases: 7. Germline values: CDR1 SGHRS, CDR2 YFSETQ. CDR3 bases: TGCGCCAGCAGCTCCTCCGACAGGGCCGAAGCTTTCTTT. It codes for CASSSSDRAEAFF.

The chain employs TRBV27 and TRBJ2-5; TRBD2 matches at 7 bases. Trimming removed 4 bases from V and 3 bases from J; junction bases left unmatched: 8. The CDR3 totals 15 residues. Germline CDR1 and CDR2: MNHEY and SMNVEV (reference sequence). DNA for the CDR3: TGTGCCAGCAGTTCATTGGGGAGGGAGGAAGAGACCCAGTACTTC. It specifies CASSSLGREEETQYF.

This clone appeared a single time. This chain uses TRBV29-1 with TRBJ1-2; 9 nucleotides match TRBD1. V was clipped by 4 bases and J by 8 bases; unmatched bases: 5. The CDR3 is made up of 12 amino acids. Per the germline V gene, CDR1 is SQVTM and CDR2 is ANQGSEA. CDR3 residues: CSVVGDREGYTF. For the CDR3, the DNA is TGCAGCGTTGTCGGGGACAGGGAAGGCTACACCTTC. Drawing the rest from reference TRBV29-1 and TRBJ1-2, the complete variable domain is SAVISQKPSRDICQRGTSLTIQCQVDSQVTMMFWYRQQPGQSLTLIATANQGSEATYESGFVIDKFPISRPNLTFSTLTVSNMSPEDSSIYLCSVVGDREGYTFGSGTRLTVV.

This CDR3 reads CATSDTTGPTFQRAPDTQYF. In DNA form, the CDR3 reads TGTGCCACCAGCGACACGACAGGGCCTACATTCCAGAGGGCCCCAGATACGCAGTATTTT. V gene TRBV15 combines with J gene TRBJ2-3; 7 bases align to TRBD1. The CDR3 consists of 20 residues. Trimming took 5 bases from V and 4 from J; bases not matched to a gene: 24. Germline V gives CDR1 LNHNV, CDR2 YYDKDF (reference sequence).

The CDR3 reads CASSEGGVGSYEQYF. The DNA of the CDR3 is TGTGCCAGCAGTGAGGGAGGGGTAGGATCCTACGAGCAGTACTTC. The chain has TRBV2 and TRBJ2-7, with 7 nucleotides matching TRBD2. Looked up from germline, CDR1 is SNHLY and CDR2 is FYNNEI. This CDR3 region has 15 residues. Trimming cost V 3 bases and J 1 base; bases outside gene matches: 6.

This chain joins TRBV30 and TRBJ1-4; D remains unclear. CDR1 is GTSNPN, CDR2 SVGIG, per germline (reference sequence). The CDR3 has 15 residues. Trimming took off 6 bases at V and 0 bases at J, with 14 bases between the two ends. The CDR3 DNA reads TGTGCCTGCATTAAACTGGACCCAACTAATGAAAAACTGTTTTTT. It translates to CACIKLDPTNEKLFF.

The chain uses TRBV4-1 and TRBJ2-7; 7 nucleotides align to TRBD1. Germline CDR1 and CDR2: MGHRA and YSYEKL. The V gene end was trimmed by 1 base and the J gene end by 2 bases; junction bases not matched to a gene: 14. This CDR3 is 18 amino acids long. The DNA for the CDR3 is TGCGCCAGCAGCCAAGGGGCCACCCTCACAGGGGTAACCTACGAGCAGTACTTC. It yields the protein CASSQGATLTGVTYEQYF.

This clone has a single count. J is TRBJ2-2 and V is TRBV7-6, with 8 bases identical to TRBD1. Germline CDR1 SGHVS, CDR2 FNYEAQ. This CDR3 spans 16 amino acids. With V trimmed by 3 bases and J by 4 bases, 7 bases remained unmatched. The DNA of the CDR3 is TGTGCCAGCAGCTTCTTTCTACAGGGGGGCACCGGGGAGCTGTTTTTT. Translation gives CASSFFLQGGTGELFF.